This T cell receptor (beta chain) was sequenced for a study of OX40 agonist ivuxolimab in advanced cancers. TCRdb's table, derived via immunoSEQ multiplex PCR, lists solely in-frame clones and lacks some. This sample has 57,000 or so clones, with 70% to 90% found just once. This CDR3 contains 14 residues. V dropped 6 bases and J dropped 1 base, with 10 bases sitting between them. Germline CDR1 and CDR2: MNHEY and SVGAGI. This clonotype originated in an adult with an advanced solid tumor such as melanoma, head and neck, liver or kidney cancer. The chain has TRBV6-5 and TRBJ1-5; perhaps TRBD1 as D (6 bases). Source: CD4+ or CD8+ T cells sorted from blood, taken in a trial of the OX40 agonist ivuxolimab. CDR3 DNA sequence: TGTGCCAGCAGGCCACAGGGAAGCAATCAGCCCCAGCATTTT. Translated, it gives CASRPQGSNQPQHF.